This TCR beta chain emerged from a study of CD8 T cells in ankylosing spondylitis. Study-wide points: Previously reported in reactive arthritis synovial fluid and blood were some of the motif variants. Disease-associated clones were CD8+ and fairly uncommon in peripheral blood. Among TCR beta sequences, a motif of about 8 highly homologous variants appeared characteristic of ankylosing spondylitis blood.

CDR1 LGHNA and CDR2 YNFKEQ come from the germline V gene. The CDR3 contains 15 residues. Trimming at V came to 0 bases and at J to 5 bases, leaving 5 bases not matched to a gene. In making TCR beta libraries, quantitative 5'-RACE with molecular barcodes was used. Via MiXCR, TCRdb re-called the 5' RACE reads, giving one row per CDR3 protein. The sample includes around 340,000 distinct CDR3 sequences, roughly 14% seen only once; the top ten take approximately 0.99%. Notes on this clonotype: Antigen unknown.

This chain connects TRBV4-2 to TRBJ2-3, with 7 nucleotides matching TRBD2. The receptor's source is a male donor with ankylosing spondylitis or in good health (not recorded which). The sample comprised blood, either unsorted or a sorted T cell fraction (not recorded which). The CDR3: CASSQDPSGIDTQYF. The CDR3 bases are TGTGCCAGCAGCCAAGATCCGAGCGGGATAGATACGCAGTATTTT.